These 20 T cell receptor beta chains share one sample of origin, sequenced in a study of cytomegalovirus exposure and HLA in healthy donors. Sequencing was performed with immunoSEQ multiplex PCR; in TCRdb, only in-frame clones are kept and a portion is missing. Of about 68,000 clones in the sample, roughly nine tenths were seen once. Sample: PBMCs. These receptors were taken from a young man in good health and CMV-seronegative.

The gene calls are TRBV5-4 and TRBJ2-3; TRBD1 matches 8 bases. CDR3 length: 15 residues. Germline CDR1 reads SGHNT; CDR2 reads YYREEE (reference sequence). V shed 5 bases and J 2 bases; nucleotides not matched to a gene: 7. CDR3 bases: TGTGCCAGCAGGACCCGGGACAGGCCCACAGATACGCAGTATTTT. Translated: CASRTRDRPTDTQYF. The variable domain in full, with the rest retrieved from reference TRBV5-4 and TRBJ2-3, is ETGVTQSPTHLIKTRGQQVTLRCSSQSGHNTVSWYQQALGQGPQFIFQYYREEENGRGNFPPRFSGLQFPNYSSELNVNALELDDSALYLCASRTRDRPTDTQYFGPGTRLTVL.

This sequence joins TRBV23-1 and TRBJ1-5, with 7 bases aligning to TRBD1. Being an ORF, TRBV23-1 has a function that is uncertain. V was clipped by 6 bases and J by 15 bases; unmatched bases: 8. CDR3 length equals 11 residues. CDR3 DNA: TGCGCCAGCAGGCCCCCGACAGGGCCGCATTTT. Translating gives CASRPPTGPHF.

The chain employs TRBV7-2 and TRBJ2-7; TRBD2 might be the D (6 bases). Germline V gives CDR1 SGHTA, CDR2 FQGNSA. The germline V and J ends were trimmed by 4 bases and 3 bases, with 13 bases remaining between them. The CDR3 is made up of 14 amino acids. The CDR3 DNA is TGTGCCAGCAGCTCGGGACTCGACCACTACGAGCAGTACTTC. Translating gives CASSSGLDHYEQYF.

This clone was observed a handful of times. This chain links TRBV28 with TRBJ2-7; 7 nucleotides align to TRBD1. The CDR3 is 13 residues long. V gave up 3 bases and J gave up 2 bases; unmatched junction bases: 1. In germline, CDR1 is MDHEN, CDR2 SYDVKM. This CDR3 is CASSFTGAYEQYF. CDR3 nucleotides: TGTGCCAGCAGTTTCACAGGGGCCTACGAGCAGTACTTC.

Here the CDR3 reads CASSQNRGGEQFF. The CDR3, as DNA: TGTGCCAGCAGCCAAAACAGGGGCGGTGAGCAGTTCTTC. The chain uses TRBV6-5 and TRBJ2-1; TRBD1 agrees at 7 bases. The CDR3 has 13 residues. The V segment lost 6 bases and the J segment 9 bases; nucleotides outside the gene matches: 8. Germline V lookup: CDR1 MNHEY, CDR2 SVGAGI.

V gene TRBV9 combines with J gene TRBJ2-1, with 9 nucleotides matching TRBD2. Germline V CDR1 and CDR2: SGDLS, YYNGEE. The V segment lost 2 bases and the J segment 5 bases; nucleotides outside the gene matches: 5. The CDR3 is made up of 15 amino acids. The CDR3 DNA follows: TGTGCCAGCAGCGTTGATAGCGGGAGTGACAATGAGCAGTTCTTC. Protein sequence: CASSVDSGSDNEQFF.

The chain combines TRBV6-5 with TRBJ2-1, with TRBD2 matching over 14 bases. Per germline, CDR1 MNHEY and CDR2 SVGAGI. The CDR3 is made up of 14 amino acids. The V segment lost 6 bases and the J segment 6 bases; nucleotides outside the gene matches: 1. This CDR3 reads CASRGLAGGNEQFF. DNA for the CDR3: TGTGCCAGCAGAGGACTAGCGGGAGGCAATGAGCAGTTCTTC.

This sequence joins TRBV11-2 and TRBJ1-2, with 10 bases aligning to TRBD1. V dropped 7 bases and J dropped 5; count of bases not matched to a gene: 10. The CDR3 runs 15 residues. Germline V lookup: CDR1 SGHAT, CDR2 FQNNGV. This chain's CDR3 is CASTPAGTGVYGYTF. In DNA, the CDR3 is TGTGCCAGCACCCCGGCCGGGACAGGGGTATATGGCTACACCTTC.

The CDR3 loop is CASSDEGAGYGYTF. The CDR3 coding sequence is TGTGCCAGCAGCGACGAGGGGGCCGGCTATGGCTACACCTTC. The chain uses TRBV9 and TRBJ1-2; 7 positions match TRBD1. Trimming took 3 bases from V and 4 from J; bases not matched to a gene: 6. The germline V gene has CDR1 SGDLS and CDR2 YYNGEE. CDR3 size: 14 residues.

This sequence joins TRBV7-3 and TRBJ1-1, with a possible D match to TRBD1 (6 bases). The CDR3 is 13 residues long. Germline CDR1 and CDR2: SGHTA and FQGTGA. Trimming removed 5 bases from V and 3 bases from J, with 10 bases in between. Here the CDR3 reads CASSDYRDTEAFF. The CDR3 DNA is TGTGCCAGCAGCGACTACAGGGACACTGAAGCTTTCTTT.

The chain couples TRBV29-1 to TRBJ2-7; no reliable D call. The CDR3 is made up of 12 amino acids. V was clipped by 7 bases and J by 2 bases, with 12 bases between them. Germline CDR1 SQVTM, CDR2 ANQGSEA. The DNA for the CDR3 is TGCAGCGGGTTGGCATCCCCCTACGAGCAGTACTTC. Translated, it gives CSGLASPYEQYF.

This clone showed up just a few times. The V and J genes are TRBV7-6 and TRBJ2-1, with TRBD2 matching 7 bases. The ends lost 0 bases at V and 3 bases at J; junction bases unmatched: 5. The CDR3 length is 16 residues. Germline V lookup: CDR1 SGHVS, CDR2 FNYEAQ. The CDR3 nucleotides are TGTGCCAGCAGCTTAGCCCAGGGACTAAACTACAATGAGCAGTTCTTC. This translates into CASSLAQGLNYNEQFF. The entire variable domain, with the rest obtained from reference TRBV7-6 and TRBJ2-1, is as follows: GAGVSQSPRYKVTKRGQDVALRCDPISGHVSLYWYRQALGQGPEFLTYFNYEAQQDKSGLPNDRFSAERPEGSISTLTIQRTEQRDSAMYRCASSLAQGLNYNEQFFGPGTRLTVL.

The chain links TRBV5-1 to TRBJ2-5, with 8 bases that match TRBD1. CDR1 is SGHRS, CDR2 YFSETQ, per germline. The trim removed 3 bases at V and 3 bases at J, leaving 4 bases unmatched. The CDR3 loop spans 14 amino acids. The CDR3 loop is CASSSTDREETQYF. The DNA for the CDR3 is TGCGCCAGCAGCTCAACGGACAGGGAAGAGACCCAGTACTTC. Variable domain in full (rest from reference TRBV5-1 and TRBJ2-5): KAGVTQTPRYLIKTRGQQVTLSCSPISGHRSVSWYQQTPGQGLQFLFEYFSETQRNKGNFPGRFSGRQFSNSRSEMNVSTLELGDSALYLCASSSTDREETQYFGPGTRLLVL.

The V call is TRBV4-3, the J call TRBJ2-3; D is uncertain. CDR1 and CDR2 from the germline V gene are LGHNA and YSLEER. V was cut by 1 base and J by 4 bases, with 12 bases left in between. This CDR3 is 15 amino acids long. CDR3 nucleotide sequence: TGCGCCAGCAGCCAAGTCATCCTACCGCCAGATACGCAGTATTTT. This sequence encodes CASSQVILPPDTQYF.

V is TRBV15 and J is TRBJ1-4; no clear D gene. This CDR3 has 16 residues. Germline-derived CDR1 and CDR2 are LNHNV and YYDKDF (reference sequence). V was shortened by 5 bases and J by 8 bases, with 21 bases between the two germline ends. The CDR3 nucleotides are TGTGCCACCAGCCCGTCAGGTTCGGGGTACGAGGAAAAACTGTTTTTT. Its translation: CATSPSGSGYEEKLFF.

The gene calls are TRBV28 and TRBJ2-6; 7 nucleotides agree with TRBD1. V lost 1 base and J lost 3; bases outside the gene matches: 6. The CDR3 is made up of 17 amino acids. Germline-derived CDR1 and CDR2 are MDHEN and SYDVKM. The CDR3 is CASSLFNRGSGANVLTF. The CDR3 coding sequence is TGTGCCAGCAGTTTATTTAACAGGGGTAGTGGGGCCAACGTCCTGACTTTC.

The CDR3 bases are TGTGCCAGCAGCCCCCGCCGTCGGACTAGCGGGACATTCAGCAACAATGAGCAGTTCTTC. This codes for CASSPRRRTSGTFSNNEQFF. This chain connects TRBV9 to TRBJ2-1; TRBD2 agrees at 12 bases. The CDR3 runs 20 residues. Germline V gives CDR1 SGDLS, CDR2 YYNGEE. Trimming cost V 4 bases and J 5 bases; bases outside gene matches: 19.

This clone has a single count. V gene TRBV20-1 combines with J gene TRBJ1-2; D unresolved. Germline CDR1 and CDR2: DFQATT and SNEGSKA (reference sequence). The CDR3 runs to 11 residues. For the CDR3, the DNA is TGCAGGCCGGATGGGAACCCGGGGTACACCTTC. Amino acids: CRPDGNPGYTF.

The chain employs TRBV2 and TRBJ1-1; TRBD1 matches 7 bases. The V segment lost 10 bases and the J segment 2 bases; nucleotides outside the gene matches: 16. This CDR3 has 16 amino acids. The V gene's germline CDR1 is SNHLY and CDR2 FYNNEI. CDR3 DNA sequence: TGTGCCATAGGCATCGAGACCGGGACAGCCAACACTGAAGCTTTCTTT. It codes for CAIGIETGTANTEAFF.

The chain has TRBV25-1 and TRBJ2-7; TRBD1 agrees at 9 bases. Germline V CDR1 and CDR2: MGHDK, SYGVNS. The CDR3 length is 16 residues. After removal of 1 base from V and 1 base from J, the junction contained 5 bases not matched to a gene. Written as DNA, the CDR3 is TGTGCCAGCAGTGAATTGGGGGGGACAGGGTCCTACGAGCAGTACTTC. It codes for CASSELGGTGSYEQYF.